The clone carrying this TCR beta chain has ten or more counts. Its antigen is currently unknown. The sample belongs to a study of T-cell memory formation after mild COVID-19. The CDR3 is 14 amino acids. Germline V CDR1 and CDR2: SGHAT, FQNNGV. Trimming at V came to 3 bases and at J to 9 bases, leaving 7 bases not matched to a gene. Study conclusions and caveats: Clones that got smaller from day 15 to 85 had even CD4/CD8, while clones growing later tipped toward CD4+. Memory from before infection featured some responding clones, which suggests cross-reactive memory joined. Whether day 37 second-wave clones are SARS-CoV-2-specific was not confirmed.

From 5'RACE with constant-segment primers came TCR alpha and TCR beta cDNA libraries that carried sample barcodes and UMIs. TCRdb reprocessed the 5' RACE reads with MiXCR, giving one entry per CDR3 protein. Of hundreds of thousands of distinct CDR3 sequences in the sample, about 24% are singletons; the top ten hold 8.8%. This TCR derives from an adult woman who had mild COVID-19 (a few samples of this study predate the infection). Cell type and time point are not known. Sequencing was carried out using PBMCs or a T cell subset sorted from them (not recorded which). The V call is TRBV11-2, the J call TRBJ2-1; 8 positions agree with TRBD2. The CDR3 spells CASSFRRGASEQFF. The CDR3 DNA reads TGTGCCAGCAGCTTCAGGCGGGGGGCAAGTGAGCAGTTCTTC.